This TCR beta chain was recorded in a study of CD8+ T cells in alopecia areata. As for the study in general: Tofacitinib therapy lasting 6 to 18 months was followed by 6 months off drug.

Extracted RNA was reverse transcribed into cDNA, the sequencing template. Generated by immunoSEQ multiplex PCR, the TCRdb table keeps only in-frame clones and is missing some. The sample records approximately 140,000 clones, approximately 45% being singletons. V shed 3 bases and J 6 bases; nucleotides not matched to a gene: 12. Germline assignment: CDR1 MNHEY and CDR2 SMNVEV (reference sequence). The CDR3 consists of 17 residues. The chain carries TRBV27 and TRBJ2-2; the match to TRBD2 covers 8 bases. The sequenced sample was CD4+ T cells sorted from blood. This sequence was found in a human donor with alopecia areata. The CDR3 DNA sequence: TGTGCCAGCAGTTTCGGGACTAGGCCTCCATCTTCCGGGGAGCTGTTTTTT. The encoded protein is CASSFGTRPPSSGELFF.